This T cell receptor (beta chain) was captured by sequencing in a study of blood T cell repertoires in COVID-19. This CDR3 is 13 amino acids long. Trimming took 7 bases from V and 4 from J; bases not matched to a gene: 8. CDR1 and CDR2 (germline): SQVTM, ANQGSEA. Adults between about 18 and 89 years of age took part from 20 to 25 US areas. Data came from immunoSEQ multiplex PCR; TCRdb stores just in-frame clones and leaves some out. The sample shows about 300,000 clones, 70% to 90% of them seen only once. The V gene is TRBV29-1, the J gene TRBJ1-1; TRBD1 matches at 8 bases. The specimen sequenced was PBMCs or T cells enriched from blood (not recorded which). The clonotype comes from a woman in her 30s who had recovered from COVID-19. CDR3 sequence reads: CSGAGGWGTEAFF. DNA of the CDR3: TGCAGCGGCGCAGGGGGCTGGGGCACTGAAGCTTTCTTT.